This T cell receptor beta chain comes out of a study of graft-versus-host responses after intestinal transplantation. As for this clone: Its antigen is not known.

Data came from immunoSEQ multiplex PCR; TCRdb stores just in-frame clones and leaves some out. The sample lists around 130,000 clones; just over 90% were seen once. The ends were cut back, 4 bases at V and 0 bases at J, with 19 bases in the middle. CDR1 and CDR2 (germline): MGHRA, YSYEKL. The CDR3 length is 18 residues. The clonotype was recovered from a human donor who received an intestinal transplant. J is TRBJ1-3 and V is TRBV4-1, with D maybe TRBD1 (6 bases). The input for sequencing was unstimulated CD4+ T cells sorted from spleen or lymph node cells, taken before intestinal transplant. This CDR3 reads CASSLLWGAQHSGNTIYF. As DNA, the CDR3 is TGCGCCAGCAGCCTTTTATGGGGGGCCCAACACTCTGGAAACACCATATATTTT.